There are a few counts of the clone carrying this TCR beta chain. These data originate in a study of blood T cells in healthy people across ages. Trimming removed 10 bases from V and 2 bases from J, with 15 bases in between. The CDR3 is 13 amino acids. Per the germline V gene, CDR1 is LNHDA and CDR2 is SQIVND (reference sequence). Then a second PCR, running roughly 7 to 11 cycles, was carried out with a sample-barcoded 5' primer and a J-beta primer mix. TCRdb called the 5' RACE reads again in MiXCR, with one record for every CDR3 protein. The data contain 500,000 to 650,000 distinct CDR3 sequences, about 28% of them seen just once; the ten biggest clones take up 3% to 4%. The sample also formed part of further work on T cells of mothers and their children.

This chain connects TRBV19 to TRBJ2-7; D gene unclear. The sequence derives from a boy aged 2-15 years in good health. The sample taken for sequencing was blood. CDR3 DNA sequence: TGTGCCACCTCCTCTTTTGACCCCTACGAGCAGTACTTC. This sequence encodes CATSSFDPYEQYF. The variable domain in full, with the rest retrieved from reference TRBV19 and TRBJ2-7, is DGGITQSPKYLFRKEGQNVTLSCEQNLNHDAMYWYRQDPGQGLRLIYYSQIVNDFQKGDIAEGYSVSREKKESFPLTVTSAQKNPTAFYLCATSSFDPYEQYFGPGTRLTVT.